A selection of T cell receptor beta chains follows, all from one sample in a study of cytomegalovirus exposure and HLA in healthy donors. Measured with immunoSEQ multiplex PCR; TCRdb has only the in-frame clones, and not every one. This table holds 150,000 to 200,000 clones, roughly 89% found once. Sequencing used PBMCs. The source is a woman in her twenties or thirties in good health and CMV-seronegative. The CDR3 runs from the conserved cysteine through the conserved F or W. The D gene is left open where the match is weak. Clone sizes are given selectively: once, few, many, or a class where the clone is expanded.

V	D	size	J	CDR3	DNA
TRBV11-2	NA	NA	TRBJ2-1	CASSSDLGGFVSYNEQFF	TGTGCCAGCAGCTCGGACTTGGGCGGGTTCGTCTCCTACAATGAGCAGTTCTTC
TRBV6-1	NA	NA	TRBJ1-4	CASSERRGREKLFF	TGTGCCAGCTCCGAACGGAGGGGAAGGGAAAAACTGTTTTTT
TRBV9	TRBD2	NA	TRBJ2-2	CASNPGGASGAELFF	TGTGCCAGCAACCCGGGAGGAGCTAGCGGTGCAGAGCTGTTTTTT
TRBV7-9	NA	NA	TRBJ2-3	CASSLAFRGTDTQYF	TGTGCCAGCAGCTTAGCATTCCGGGGCACAGATACGCAGTATTTT
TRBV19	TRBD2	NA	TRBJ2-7	CASSIDLSSGITYEQYF	TGTGCCAGTAGTATAGATCTATCTAGCGGGATCACCTACGAGCAGTACTTC
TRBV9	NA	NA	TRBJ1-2	CASSVAADTNYGYTF	TGTGCCAGCAGCGTAGCTGCGGACACCAACTATGGCTACACCTTC
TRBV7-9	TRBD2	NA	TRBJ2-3	CASSTYVTQPAGGRDTQYF	TGTGCCAGCAGCACCTACGTCACCCAGCCAGCGGGGGGCAGAGATACGCAGTATTTT
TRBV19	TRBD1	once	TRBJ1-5	CASSPWGHRGQGNQPQHF	TGTGCCAGTAGCCCTTGGGGACACAGGGGCCAGGGAAATCAGCCCCAGCATTTT
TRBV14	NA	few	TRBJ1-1	CASSQGSAGMNTEAFF	TGTGCCAGCAGCCAAGGTTCAGCAGGGATGAACACTGAAGCTTTCTTT
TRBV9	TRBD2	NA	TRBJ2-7	CASSPQGGAGVASYEQYF	TGTGCCAGCAGCCCCCAGGGTGGAGCGGGAGTCGCGTCCTACGAGCAGTACTTC
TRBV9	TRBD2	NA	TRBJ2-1	CASSEGTSSSPYNEQFF	TGTGCCAGCAGTGAAGGGACTAGCAGCAGCCCCTACAATGAGCAGTTCTTC
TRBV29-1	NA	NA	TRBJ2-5	CSVVDRSYQETQYF	TGCAGCGTTGTAGACAGATCGTACCAAGAGACCCAGTACTTC
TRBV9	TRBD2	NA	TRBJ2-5	CASSPGGAQETQYF	TGTGCCAGCAGCCCCGGGGGGGCCCAAGAGACCCAGTACTTC
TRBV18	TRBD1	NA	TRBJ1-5	CASSRQGESQPQHF	TGTGCCAGCTCACGACAGGGGGAAAGTCAGCCCCAGCATTTT
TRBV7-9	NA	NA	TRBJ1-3	CASSPPWASSGNTIYF	TGTGCCAGCAGCCCCCCGTGGGCCAGCTCTGGAAACACCATATATTTT
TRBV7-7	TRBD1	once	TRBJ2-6	CASSRRDRGYSGANVLTF	TGTGCCAGCAGCCGCCGGGACAGGGGATACTCTGGGGCCAACGTCCTGACTTTC
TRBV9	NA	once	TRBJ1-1	CASSVTTGPHRAFF	TGTGCCAGCAGCGTGACGACAGGACCCCATAGGGCTTTCTTT
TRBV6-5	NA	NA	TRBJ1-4	CASSSRGGRVEKLFF	TGTGCCAGCAGCTCTCGGGGAGGGCGGGTTGAAAAACTGTTTTTT
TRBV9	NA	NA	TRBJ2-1	CASSVGQGGYNEQFF	TGTGCCAGCAGCGTAGGGCAGGGGGGCTACAATGAGCAGTTCTTC
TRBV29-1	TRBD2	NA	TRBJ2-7	CSVGASGSSEQYF	TGCAGCGTTGGGGCTAGCGGGAGTTCCGAGCAGTACTTC
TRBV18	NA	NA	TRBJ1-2	CASSPDTTATYGYTF	TGTGCCAGCTCACCCGACACGACAGCCACCTATGGCTACACCTTC
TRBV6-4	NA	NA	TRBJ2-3	CASSDSGRSTDTQYF	TGTGCCAGCAGTGACTCTGGCAGAAGCACAGATACGCAGTATTTT
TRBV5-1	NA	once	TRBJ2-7	CASSHGAQDEQYF	TGCGCCAGCAGCCATGGGGCCCAGGACGAGCAGTACTTC
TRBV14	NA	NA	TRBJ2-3	CASSQGPITGTDTQYF	TGTGCCAGCAGCCAAGGCCCCATAACAGGGACAGATACGCAGTATTTT
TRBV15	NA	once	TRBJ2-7	CATSRAAGSSYEQYF	TGTGCCACCAGCAGAGCCGCGGGGAGCTCCTACGAGCAGTACTTC
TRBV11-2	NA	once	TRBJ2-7	CASSLVADVSYEQYF	TGTGCCAGCAGCTTAGTAGCTGATGTCTCCTACGAGCAGTACTTC
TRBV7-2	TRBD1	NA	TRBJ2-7	CASSLAGTGSPYEQYF	TGTGCCAGCAGCTTAGCCGGGACAGGGTCCCCCTACGAGCAGTACTTC
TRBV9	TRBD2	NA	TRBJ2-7	CASSVELAEPYEQYF	TGTGCCAGCAGCGTAGAGCTAGCGGAACCCTACGAGCAGTACTTC
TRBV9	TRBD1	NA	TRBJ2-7	CASSASDRAWQYF	TGTGCCAGCAGCGCATCCGACAGGGCTTGGCAGTACTTC
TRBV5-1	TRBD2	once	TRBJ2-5	CASSDGLAGTQETQYF	TGCGCCAGCAGCGACGGACTAGCGGGTACACAAGAGACCCAGTACTTC
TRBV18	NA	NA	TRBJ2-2	CASSLDRRNTGELFF	TGTGCCAGCTCACTTGACAGACGGAACACCGGGGAGCTGTTTTTT
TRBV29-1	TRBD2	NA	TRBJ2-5	CSVGGLTSGGLIETQYF	TGCAGCGTTGGGGGGTTGACTAGCGGGGGATTGATTGAGACCCAGTACTTC
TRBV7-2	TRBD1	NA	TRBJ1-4	CASSPRQGLDEKLFF	TGTGCCAGCAGCCCTCGACAGGGGTTGGATGAAAAACTGTTTTTT
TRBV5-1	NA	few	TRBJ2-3	CASSFGQSTDTQYF	TGCGCCAGCAGCTTCGGACAGAGCACAGATACGCAGTATTTT
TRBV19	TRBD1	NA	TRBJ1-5	CASHTNGPGGPDQPQHF	TGTGCCAGCCACACTAACGGGCCAGGGGGCCCGGATCAGCCCCAGCATTTT
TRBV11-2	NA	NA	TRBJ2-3	CASSPNTDTQYF	TGTGCCAGCAGCCCCAACACAGATACGCAGTATTTT
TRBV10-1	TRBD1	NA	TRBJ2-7	CASRPGQGSYEQYF	TGCGCCAGCAGGCCCGGACAGGGGTCATACGAGCAGTACTTC
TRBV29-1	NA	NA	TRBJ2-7	CSAEGSGTLGSYEQYF	TGCAGCGCTGAGGGGTCCGGGACTTTGGGCTCCTACGAGCAGTACTTC